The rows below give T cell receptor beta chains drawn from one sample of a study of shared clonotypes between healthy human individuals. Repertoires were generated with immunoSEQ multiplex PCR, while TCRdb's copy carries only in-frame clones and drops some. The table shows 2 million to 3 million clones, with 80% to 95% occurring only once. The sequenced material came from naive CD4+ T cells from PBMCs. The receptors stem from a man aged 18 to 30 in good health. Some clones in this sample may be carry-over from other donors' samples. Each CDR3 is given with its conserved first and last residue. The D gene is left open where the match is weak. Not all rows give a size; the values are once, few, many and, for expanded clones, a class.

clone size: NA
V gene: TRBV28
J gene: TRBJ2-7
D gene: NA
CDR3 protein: CASSLGGGGPYEQYF
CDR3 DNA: TGTGCCAGCAGTTTAGGGGGAGGGGGGCCCTACGAGCAGTACTTC

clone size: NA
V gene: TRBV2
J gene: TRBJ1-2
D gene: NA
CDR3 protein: CASSEPGNYGYTF
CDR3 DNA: TGTGCCAGCAGTGAGCCGGGGAACTATGGCTACACCTTC

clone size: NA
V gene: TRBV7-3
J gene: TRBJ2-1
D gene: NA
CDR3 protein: CASSFPGMKYNEQFF
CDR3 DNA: TGTGCCAGCAGCTTTCCAGGGATGAAGTACAATGAGCAGTTCTTC

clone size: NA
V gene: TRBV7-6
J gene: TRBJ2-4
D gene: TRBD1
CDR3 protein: CASSDIRRDRGNIQYF
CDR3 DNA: TGTGCCAGCAGCGATATACGCCGGGACAGGGGAAACATTCAGTACTTC

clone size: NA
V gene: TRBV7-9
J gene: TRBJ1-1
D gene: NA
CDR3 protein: CASSLAPLNTEAFF
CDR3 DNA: TGTGCCAGCAGCTTAGCTCCCCTGAACACTGAAGCTTTCTTT

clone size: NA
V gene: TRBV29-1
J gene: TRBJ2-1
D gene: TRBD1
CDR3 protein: CSAERDREYNEQFF
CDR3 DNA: TGCAGCGCCGAACGGGACAGGGAATACAATGAGCAGTTCTTC

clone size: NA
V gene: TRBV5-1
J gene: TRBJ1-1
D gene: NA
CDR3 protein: CASSFGANTEAFF
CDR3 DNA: TGCGCCAGCAGCTTCGGGGCAAACACTGAAGCTTTCTTT

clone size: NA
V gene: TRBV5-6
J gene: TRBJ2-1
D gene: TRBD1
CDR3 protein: CASSSYAGTGVYNEQFF
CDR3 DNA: TGTGCCAGCAGCTCTTATGCCGGGACAGGGGTCTACAATGAGCAGTTCTTC

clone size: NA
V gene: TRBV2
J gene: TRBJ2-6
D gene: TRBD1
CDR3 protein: CAGGQGAAGANVLTF
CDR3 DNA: TGTGCCGGTGGACAGGGGGCGGCAGGGGCCAACGTCCTGACTTTC

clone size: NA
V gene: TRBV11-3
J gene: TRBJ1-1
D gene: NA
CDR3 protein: CASRSSMGYGTEAFF
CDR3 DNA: TGTGCCAGCAGGTCCTCTATGGGGTACGGCACTGAAGCTTTCTTT

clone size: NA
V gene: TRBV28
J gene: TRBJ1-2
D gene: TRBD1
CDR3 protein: CASSSRTGGHYGYTF
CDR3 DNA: TGTGCCAGCAGTTCGCGGACAGGGGGCCACTATGGCTACACCTTC

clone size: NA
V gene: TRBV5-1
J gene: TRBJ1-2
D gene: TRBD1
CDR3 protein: CASSPQTGDAGSLTF
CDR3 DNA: TGCGCCAGCAGCCCTCAGACAGGGGACGCAGGGTCGCTCACCTTC

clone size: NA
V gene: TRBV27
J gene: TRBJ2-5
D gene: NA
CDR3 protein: CASSSRTPQETQYF
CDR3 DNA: TGTGCCAGCAGTAGCAGGACACCACAAGAGACCCAGTACTTC

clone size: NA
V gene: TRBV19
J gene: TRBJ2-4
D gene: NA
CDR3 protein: CASSEPPGILQYF
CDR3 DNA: TGTGCCAGTAGTGAGCCGCCTGGAATCTTGCAGTACTTC

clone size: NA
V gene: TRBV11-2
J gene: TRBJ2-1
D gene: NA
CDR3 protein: CASSARRDVSYNEQFF
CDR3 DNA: TGTGCCAGCAGCGCCCGCCGGGACGTCTCCTACAATGAGCAGTTCTTC

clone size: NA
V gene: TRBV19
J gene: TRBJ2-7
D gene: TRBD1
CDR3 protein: CASSIGGTESYEQYF
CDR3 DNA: TGTGCCAGTAGTATAGGGGGGACAGAGTCCTACGAGCAGTACTTC

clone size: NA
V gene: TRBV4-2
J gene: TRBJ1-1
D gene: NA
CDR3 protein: CASSQAPQGTEAFF
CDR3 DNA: TGTGCCAGCAGCCAAGCCCCCCAGGGCACTGAAGCTTTCTTT

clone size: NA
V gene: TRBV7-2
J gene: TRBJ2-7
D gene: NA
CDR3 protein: CASSFQRNEQYF
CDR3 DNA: TGTGCCAGCAGCTTCCAACGGAACGAGCAGTACTTC

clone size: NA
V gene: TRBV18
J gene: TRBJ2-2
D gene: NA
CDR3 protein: CASSPFGRADTGELFF
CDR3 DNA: TGTGCCAGCTCACCATTTGGCAGGGCGGACACCGGGGAGCTGTTTTTT

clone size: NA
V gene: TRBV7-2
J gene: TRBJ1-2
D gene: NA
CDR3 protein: CASSLTGTGYTF
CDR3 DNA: TGTGCCAGCAGCCTCACAGGGACTGGCTACACCTTC

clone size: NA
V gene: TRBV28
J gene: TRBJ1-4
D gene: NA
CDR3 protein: CASSLTKGEKLFF
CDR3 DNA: TGTGCCAGCAGTCTCACTAAGGGTGAAAAACTGTTTTTT

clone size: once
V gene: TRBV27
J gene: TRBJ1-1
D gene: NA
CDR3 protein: CASSLNRATEAFF
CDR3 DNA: TGTGCCAGCAGTTTAAATAGGGCCACTGAAGCTTTCTTT

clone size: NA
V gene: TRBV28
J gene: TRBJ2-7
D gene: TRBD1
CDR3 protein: CASSLLRGQGYEQYF
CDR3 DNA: TGTGCCAGCAGTTTACTCAGGGGGCAAGGATACGAGCAGTACTTC

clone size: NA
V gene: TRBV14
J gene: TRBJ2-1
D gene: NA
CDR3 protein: CASSQLTGSRQFF
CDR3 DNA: TGTGCCAGCAGCCAACTGACTGGCAGTCGGCAGTTCTTC

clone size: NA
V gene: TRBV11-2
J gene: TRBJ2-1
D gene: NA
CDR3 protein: CASSLAGSSYNEQFF
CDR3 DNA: TGTGCCAGCAGCTTAGCCGGGAGCTCCTACAATGAGCAGTTCTTC

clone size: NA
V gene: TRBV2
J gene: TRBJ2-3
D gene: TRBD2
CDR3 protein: CASSPGLNTDTQYF
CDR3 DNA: TGTGCCAGCAGTCCGGGACTAAACACAGATACGCAGTATTTT

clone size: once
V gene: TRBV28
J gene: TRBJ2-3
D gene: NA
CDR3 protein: CASNGDSFFTVRIETDTQYF
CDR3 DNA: TGTGCCAGCAACGGAGACAGTTTTTTCACCGTCCGCATTGAGACAGATACGCAGTATTTT

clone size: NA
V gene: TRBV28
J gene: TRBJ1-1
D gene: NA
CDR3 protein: CASSLTPGPTPGAFF
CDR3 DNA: TGTGCCAGCAGTTTAACTCCGGGCCCTACTCCTGGAGCTTTCTTT

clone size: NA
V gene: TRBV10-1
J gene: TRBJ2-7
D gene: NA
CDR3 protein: CASSPGHYEQYF
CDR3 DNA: TGCGCCAGCTCCCCGGGCCATTACGAGCAGTACTTC

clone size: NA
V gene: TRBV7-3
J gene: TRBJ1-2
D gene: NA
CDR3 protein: CASSPRDGDYGYTF
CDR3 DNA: TGTGCCAGCAGCCCCAGGGATGGCGACTATGGCTACACCTTC

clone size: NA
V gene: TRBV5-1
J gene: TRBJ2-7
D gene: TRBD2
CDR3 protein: CASSKGLAAYEQYF
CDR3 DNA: TGCGCCAGCAGCAAAGGACTAGCGGCCTACGAGCAGTACTTC

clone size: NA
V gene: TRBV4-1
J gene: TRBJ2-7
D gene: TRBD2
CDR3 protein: CASSRLADYEQYF
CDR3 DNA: TGCGCCAGCAGCCGACTAGCAGACTACGAGCAGTACTTC

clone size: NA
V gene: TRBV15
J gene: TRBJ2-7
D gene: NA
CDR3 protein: CATSVNKGTGTYEQYF
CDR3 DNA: TGTGCCACCAGCGTTAATAAGGGGACTGGGACCTACGAGCAGTACTTC

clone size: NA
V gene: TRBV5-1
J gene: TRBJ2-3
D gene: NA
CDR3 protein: CASSLGGGTRSDTQYF
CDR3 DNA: TGCGCCAGCAGCTTGGGTGGTGGGACAAGATCAGATACGCAGTATTTT

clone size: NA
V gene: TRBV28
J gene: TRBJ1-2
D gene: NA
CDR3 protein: CASSSPVGTYGYTF
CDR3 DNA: TGTGCCAGCAGTTCCCCCGTGGGGACATATGGCTACACCTTC

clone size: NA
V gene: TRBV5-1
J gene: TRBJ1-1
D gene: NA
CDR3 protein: CASSLDPGLYTEAFF
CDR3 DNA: TGCGCCAGCAGCTTGGATCCAGGGTTGTACACTGAAGCTTTCTTT

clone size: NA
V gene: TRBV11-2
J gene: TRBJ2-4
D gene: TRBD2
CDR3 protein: CASRPYHGLAGLAKNIQYF
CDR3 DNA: TGTGCCAGCAGACCCTATCACGGACTAGCGGGTCTAGCCAAAAACATTCAGTACTTC

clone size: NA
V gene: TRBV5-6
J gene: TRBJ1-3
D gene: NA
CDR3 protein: CASSWTGDYAGNTIYF
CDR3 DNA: TGTGCCAGCAGCTGGACGGGGGACTATGCGGGAAACACCATATATTTT

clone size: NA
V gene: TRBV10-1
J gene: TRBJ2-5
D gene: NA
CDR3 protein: CASSESNGAAETQYF
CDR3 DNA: TGCGCCAGCAGTGAGTCGAATGGGGCGGCCGAGACCCAGTACTTC